These 32 T cell receptor beta chains were sequenced from one sample in a study of human T cells and chemical hapten exposure. Time point defined: patch test 1, 2 weeks after DPC sensitization. The sample's treatment: therapeutic diphenylcyclopropenone sensitization with weekly scalp DPC. TCRdb analysed the RACE reads with MiXCR anew, one entry per CDR3 protein. This sample has just under 350,000 distinct CDR3 sequences; about 7% occur once, and the top ten carry about 8%. This specimen consisted of whole blood, obtained in connection with sensitization to the hapten diphenylcyclopropenone (DPC). The receptor set was obtained from a woman younger than 35 with alopecia areata. Some clones in this sample may be carry-over from other donors' samples.

This clonotype was recorded at least ten times. The rearrangement links TRBV2 to TRBJ2-3; 7 nucleotides agree with TRBD1. This CDR3 contains 15 residues. V lost 3 bases to trimming and J lost 6 bases; unmatched junction nucleotides: 9. Germline CDR1 is SNHLY and CDR2 is FYNNEI. CDR3 in amino acids: CASSEKGAGEDTQYF. The CDR3 region has the DNA TGTGCCAGCAGTGAGAAGGGGGCGGGCGAGGATACGCAGTATTTT.

The rearrangement joins TRBV5-1 to TRBJ2-3; D may be TRBD2 (6 bases). The CDR3 runs to 14 residues. Trimming shortened V by 4 bases and J by 5 bases, and 14 bases separated the two germline ends. Germline CDR1 and CDR2: SGHRS and YFSETQ. The CDR3 DNA sequence: TGCGCCAGCAGCCCGGGGACTGCGCAAGATACGCAGTATTTT. Translated: CASSPGTAQDTQYF.

This clonotype was observed at least ten times. The chain is built from TRBV7-8 and TRBJ1-2, with D unclear. From germline, CDR1 is SGHVS and CDR2 FQNEAQ. The V end lost 2 bases, the J end lost 1 base, and 11 bases lay between the germline ends. The CDR3 has 15 amino acids. Written as DNA, the CDR3 is TGTGCCAGCAGCTTAATAACGGTCTTTAACTATGGCTACACCTTC. Translated: CASSLITVFNYGYTF.

The V and J genes are TRBV7-9 and TRBJ1-1; TRBD1 agrees at 7 bases. Germline V gives CDR1 SEHNR, CDR2 FQNEAQ (reference sequence). The CDR3 spans 15 residues. The J segment lost 2 bases and the V segment lost 5 bases, leaving 8 bases of the junction unmatched. The CDR3 spells CASSPYRQGNTEAFF. The CDR3 DNA sequence: TGTGCCAGCAGCCCGTATCGACAGGGAAACACTGAAGCTTTCTTT.

The chain recombines TRBV27 with TRBJ1-2; 10 bases fit TRBD1. V lost 6 bases to trimming and J lost 5 bases; unmatched junction nucleotides: 6. Looked up from germline, CDR1 is MNHEY and CDR2 is SMNVEV (reference sequence). The length of the CDR3 is 14 residues. In DNA, the CDR3 is TGTGCCAGCAGCTTCGACAGGGGGCTTTATGGCTACACCTTC. It yields the protein CASSFDRGLYGYTF.

The chain is built from TRBV12-3 or TRBV12-4 and TRBJ2-1; D perhaps matches TRBD1 (6 bases). There are 16 residues in the CDR3. The V and J ends lost 1 base and 0 bases respectively, with 10 bases between them. Here the CDR3 DNA reads TGTGCCAGCAGTTTAGGGCAGGGGAGCTCCTACAATGAGCAGTTCTTC. This sequence encodes CASSLGQGSSYNEQFF.

This clonotype came up many times. The chain links TRBV21-1 to TRBJ1-1. TRBV21-1 represents a pseudogene. The CDR3 has 17 amino acids. In DNA, the CDR3 is TGTGCCAGCAGCAACAAACGGCGTCCAAGACGTGGCACTGAAGCTTTCTTT. Protein: CASSNKRRPRRGTEAFF.

This chain connects TRBV7-2 to TRBJ1-3, with D hard to call. The CDR3 length is 16 residues. Trimming shortened V by 4 bases and J by 0 bases, and 13 bases separated the two germline ends. Germline-derived CDR1 and CDR2 are SGHTA and FQGNSA. CDR3 bases: TGTGCCAGCAGCTCCCATATGGCTAGCTCTGGAAACACCATATATTTT. It codes for CASSSHMASSGNTIYF.

This clonotype was counted ten times or more. The chain couples TRBV4-3 to TRBJ1-2, with TRBD1 identical over 8 bases. Germline trimming cut 1 base from V and 6 bases from J; bases unmatched to any gene: 4. This CDR3 has 14 residues. From germline, CDR1 is LGHNA and CDR2 YSLEER. The CDR3 loop is CASSQVYRGDGYTF. CDR3 bases: TGCGCCAGCAGCCAAGTTTACAGGGGGGATGGCTACACCTTC.

In its sample, this clonotype was seen a few times. The rearrangement joins TRBV7-8 to TRBJ2-5; 9 bases match TRBD1. There are 16 residues in the CDR3. Per the germline V gene, CDR1 is SGHVS and CDR2 is FQNEAQ. Trimming cost V 3 bases and J 5 bases; bases outside gene matches: 10. The CDR3 here is CASSLNAGQGPETQYF. The CDR3 DNA follows: TGTGCCAGCAGCTTGAATGCTGGACAGGGGCCCGAGACCCAGTACTTC.

This clonotype came up many times. The chain joins TRBV5-6 to TRBJ2-7; D not certain. This CDR3 is 11 amino acids long. The V end was cut by 3 bases, the J end by 6 bases, with 7 bases between. Germline V gives CDR1 SGHDT, CDR2 YYEEEE. The CDR3 region has the DNA TGTGCCAGCAGCTACCTCGCCGAGCAGTACTTC. It codes for CASSYLAEQYF.

This clonotype was detected a few times. The chain recombines TRBV6-5 with TRBJ2-3, with TRBD1 matching over 8 bases. After removal of 6 bases from V and 4 bases from J, the junction contained 6 bases not matched to a gene. The CDR3 sequence is 14 residues long. Germline V CDR1 and CDR2: MNHEY, SVGAGI. The CDR3 DNA sequence: TGTGCCAGCAGATACAGGGGGTATTCAGATACGCAGTATTTT. Amino acid sequence: CASRYRGYSDTQYF.

The chain is built from TRBV28 and TRBJ1-6; D not certain. Germline V gene data show CDR1 as MDHEN and CDR2 as SYDVKM. This CDR3 region has 12 residues. Trimming took off 5 bases at V and 9 bases at J, with 8 bases between the two ends. CDR3 residues: CASSLWSSPLHF. CDR3 nucleotide sequence: TGTGCCAGCAGTCTTTGGAGTTCACCCCTCCACTTT.

At least ten counts were recorded for this clonotype. This chain connects TRBV5-1 to TRBJ2-1; D not resolved. The CDR3 contains 18 residues. Per the germline V gene, CDR1 is SGHRS and CDR2 is YFSETQ. The V end lost 0 bases, the J end lost 1 base, and 17 bases lay between the germline ends. CDR3 DNA: TGCGCCAGCAGCTTGGCACGGCCTCAAGATAGGTCCTACAATGAGCAGTTCTTC. This gives the protein CASSLARPQDRSYNEQFF. Combining the CDR3 with reference TRBV5-1 and TRBJ2-1 gives the whole variable domain KAGVTQTPRYLIKTRGQQVTLSCSPISGHRSVSWYQQTPGQGLQFLFEYFSETQRNKGNFPGRFSGRQFSNSRSEMNVSTLELGDSALYLCASSLARPQDRSYNEQFFGPGTRLTVL.

The sample holds many counts of this clonotype. The chain joins TRBV13 to TRBJ2-1; D is tentatively TRBD1 or TRBD2 (7 bases each). Germline V CDR1 and CDR2: PRHDT, FYEKMQ (reference sequence). Deletions cut 0 bases from V and 9 bases from J, with 21 bases between. This CDR3 comprises 17 residues. For the CDR3, the DNA is TGTGCCAGCAGCTTAGGAGTAACCGGGACAGCGGGGAGTGAGCAGTTCTTC. Translated: CASSLGVTGTAGSEQFF.

At least ten counts were recorded for this clonotype. The chain links TRBV12-3 or TRBV12-4 to TRBJ2-5, with D maybe TRBD2 (6 bases). The V gene lost 6 bases and the J gene lost 4 bases, with 12 bases spanning the gap. This CDR3 comprises 13 residues. CDR3 amino acids: CASSEPEGETQYF. CDR3 coding DNA: TGTGCCAGCAGCGAGCCGGAGGGAGAGACCCAGTACTTC.

V is TRBV29-1 and J is TRBJ2-1; 12 nucleotides align to TRBD1. The CDR3 runs to 13 residues. Germline values: CDR1 SQVTM, CDR2 ANQGSEA. V was pared by 7 bases and J by 8 bases, with 6 bases of the junction left unmatched. The CDR3 coding sequence is TGCAGCGCTACGGGACAGGGGGCTTATGAGCAGTTCTTC. Protein sequence: CSATGQGAYEQFF.

V is TRBV7-6 and J is TRBJ2-4, with a weak D call TRBD2 (6 bases). V gave up 1 base and J gave up 0 bases, with 25 bases separating them. Germline CDR1 and CDR2: SGHVS and FNYEAQ. The CDR3 loop spans 21 amino acids. The CDR3 reads CASSLGPLRPGGRIAKNIQYF. The CDR3, as DNA: TGTGCCAGCAGCTTAGGCCCTCTAAGGCCCGGGGGACGCATAGCCAAAAACATTCAGTACTTC.

There are many counts of this clonotype. The genes are TRBV6-5 and TRBJ2-3; D is undetermined. Germline V gene sequence: CDR1 MNHEY, CDR2 SVGAGI. This CDR3 region has 14 residues. Trimming took 10 bases from V and 2 from J, leaving 16 bases between them. For the CDR3, the DNA is TGTGCCACTCCCCGGCCACCTATCACAGATACGCAGTATTTT. Translated: CATPRPPITDTQYF.

This clonotype has just a few counts. The V call is TRBV5-6, the J call TRBJ2-5; D might be TRBD1 (6 bases). The CDR3 has 15 residues. V was clipped by 2 bases and J by 3 bases, with 14 bases between them. CDR1 is SGHDT and CDR2 is YYEEEE in the germline V gene. This CDR3 is CASSFDRSGEETQYF. The CDR3 region has the DNA TGTGCCAGCAGCTTTGACCGTTCAGGGGAAGAGACCCAGTACTTC.

This clonotype occurred a few times. This rearrangement joins TRBV11-2 to TRBJ1-4, with D unresolved. With 6 bases removed from V and 4 bases from J, the gap between germline ends came to 12 bases. This CDR3 spans 14 amino acids. Germline-derived CDR1 and CDR2 are SGHAT and FQNNGV. DNA for the CDR3: TGTGCCAGCAGTCTTCGACGGAATAATGAAAAACTGTTTTTT. Its protein product is CASSLRRNNEKLFF.

The CDR3 loop is CSAEPGQMNTEAFF. The DNA for the CDR3 is TGCAGTGCTGAGCCGGGACAAATGAACACTGAAGCTTTCTTT. V gene TRBV20-1 combines with J gene TRBJ1-1, with a weak D call TRBD1 (6 bases). The CDR3 consists of 14 residues. CDR1 DFQATT and CDR2 SNEGSKA come from the germline V gene (reference sequence). V lost 5 bases and J lost 0, with 13 bases in between.

This clonotype showed up many times. The V and J genes are TRBV29-1 and TRBJ2-3; TRBD2 matches 16 bases. The V and J ends lost 3 bases and 12 bases, in that order; junction bases with no gene match: 3. Germline-derived CDR1 and CDR2 are SQVTM and ANQGSEA. CDR3 length equals 13 residues. CDR3 loop: CSVDGTSGGAQYF. In DNA form, the CDR3 reads TGCAGCGTTGATGGGACTAGCGGGGGGGCCCAGTATTTT.

This rearrangement joins TRBV5-5 to TRBJ1-6; TRBD1 is a possible D gene (5 bases). V lost 1 base, J lost 8 bases, and 10 bases lay in between. Germline lookup yields CDR1 SGHKS and CDR2 YYEKEE (reference sequence). The CDR3 length is 14 residues. The CDR3 nucleotides are TGTGCCAGCAGCTTGCCGGGGCGTTATTCACCCCTCCACTTT. This gives the protein CASSLPGRYSPLHF.

A few counts support this clonotype. This chain links TRBV18 with TRBJ2-5; 7 bases fit TRBD1. The CDR3 is 15 residues long. Germline lookup yields CDR1 KGHSH and CDR2 LQKENI. Losses at the gene ends were 3 bases for V and 2 bases for J; bases not matched to a gene: 6. The CDR3 loop is CASSPRPDRQETQYF. The CDR3 DNA sequence: TGTGCCAGCTCACCGCGTCCGGACAGGCAAGAGACCCAGTACTTC.

This clonotype was counted only a few times. This chain joins TRBV20-1 and TRBJ1-5; no definite D call. Trimming left V 3 bases short and J 2 bases short, with 14 bases between. The CDR3 length is 15 residues. Germline V gives CDR1 DFQATT, CDR2 SNEGSKA (reference sequence). The CDR3 DNA is TGCAGTGCTAGTTGGGATCACCGCGGCAATCAGCCCCAGCATTTT. It yields the protein CSASWDHRGNQPQHF.

At least ten counts were recorded for this clonotype. V usage is TRBV20-1 and J usage is TRBJ2-1; weak D call: TRBD2 (6 bases). Trimming left V 3 bases short and J 4 bases short, with 13 bases between. This CDR3 comprises 14 residues. Germline CDR1 reads DFQATT; CDR2 reads SNEGSKA (reference sequence). The chain's CDR3 is CSASFGGPYNEQFF. The CDR3 bases are TGCAGTGCTAGTTTCGGGGGACCTTACAATGAGCAGTTCTTC.

V is TRBV6-5 and J is TRBJ1-4; D remains ambiguous. CDR3 length: 17 residues. CDR1 MNHEY and CDR2 SVGAGI come from the germline V gene. The ends were cut back, 2 bases at V and 7 bases at J, with 20 bases in the middle. CDR3 in DNA: TGTGCCAGCAGTTACGGGGATGTGGCAGAGTATCTTGAAAAACTGTTTTTT. This gives the protein CASSYGDVAEYLEKLFF.

CDR3 DNA sequence: TGTGCCAGCAGTACTAGCGTGATTCTCTCTGGGGCCAACGTCCTGACTTTC. It translates to CASSTSVILSGANVLTF. The chain employs TRBV6-2 or TRBV6-3 and TRBJ2-6; 7 bases match TRBD2. The V gene end was trimmed by 5 bases and the J gene end by 0 bases; junction bases not matched to a gene: 7. CDR1 and CDR2 (germline): MNHEY, SVGEGT. The length of the CDR3 is 17 residues.

This clonotype came up a few times. V gene TRBV18 combines with J gene TRBJ1-2, with TRBD1 matching over 8 bases. Germline loops: CDR1 KGHSH, CDR2 LQKENI. With V trimmed by 3 bases and J by 5 bases, 5 bases remained unmatched. This CDR3 spans 14 amino acids. The CDR3 nucleotides read TGTGCCAGCTCACCCGGACAGGGTTTTTATGGCTACACCTTC. Its translation is CASSPGQGFYGYTF.

The rearrangement uses TRBV4-1 and TRBJ1-1; 7 nucleotides match TRBD1. Germline lookup yields CDR1 MGHRA and CDR2 YSYEKL. The CDR3 has 15 residues. V lost 1 base to trimming and J lost 1 base; unmatched junction nucleotides: 3. This CDR3 is CASSQVTGANTEAFF. CDR3 in DNA: TGCGCCAGCAGCCAAGTTACAGGGGCGAACACTGAAGCTTTCTTT.

In its sample, this clonotype was seen a few times. The rearrangement links TRBV20-1 to TRBJ2-5; D call uncertain. The length of the CDR3 is 13 residues. V was cut by 0 bases and J by 2 bases, with 7 bases left in between. Germline CDR1 reads DFQATT; CDR2 reads SNEGSKA (reference sequence). CDR3 sequence reads: CSARDTRQETQYF. The CDR3 DNA sequence: TGCAGTGCTAGAGATACACGTCAAGAGACCCAGTACTTC.